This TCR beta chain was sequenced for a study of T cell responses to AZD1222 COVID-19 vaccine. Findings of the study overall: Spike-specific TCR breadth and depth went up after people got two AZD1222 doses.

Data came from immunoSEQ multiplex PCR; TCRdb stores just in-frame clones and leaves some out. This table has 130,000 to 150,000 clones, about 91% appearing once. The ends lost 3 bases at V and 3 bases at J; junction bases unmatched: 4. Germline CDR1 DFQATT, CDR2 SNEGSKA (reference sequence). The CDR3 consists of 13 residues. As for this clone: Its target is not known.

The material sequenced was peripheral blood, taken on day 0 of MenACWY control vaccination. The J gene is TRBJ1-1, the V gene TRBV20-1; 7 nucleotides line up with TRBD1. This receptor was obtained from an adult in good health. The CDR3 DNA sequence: TGCAGTGCTAGTGAACAGGGGTACACTGAAGCTTTCTTT. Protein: CSASEQGYTEAFF.